The entry that follows covers one T cell receptor beta chain sequence. Its antigen has not been determined. No much larger clone is present one base from it, and per-base qualities are unavailable. V trim: 6 bases; J trim: 0 bases; unmatched bases: 7. The CDR3 runs 16 residues from the cysteine to the phenylalanine. This entry keeps only the CDR3 DNA: 48 bases, framed from base 1. CDR1 and CDR2, per the germline V gene, are KGHSH and LQKENI. This specimen's time point label, interpreted: baseline before first vaccination. Reading the label with the study, this specimen's treatment or condition is: meningococcal conjugate vaccine given as trial control. Samples from vaccinated people were obtained from the UK trials COV001 and COV002, which included a single-blind randomized controlled phase 2/3 trial of AZD1222 (ChAdOx1 nCoV-19) in healthy adults. For TCRbeta chain sequencing, PBMC samples were collected from trial participants at day 0 and at day 28 after the second dose.

The record originates from a study of T cell responses to AZD1222 COVID-19 vaccine listed by TCRdb under 2021. At the level of the whole study: A total of just over 230 trial participants underwent TCR sequencing, of whom 207 had received two doses of AZD1222 and about 25 had received two doses of the MenACWY control vaccine. Trial participants were enrolled by age into 18-55, 56-69 and 70-plus year subgroups, with around 140, 26 and 57 TCR-sequenced participants respectively.

Results and caveats for the whole study, not just this receptor: Reportedly, close to half of the unique spike-specific TCRs recognized epitopes lying outside the regions that are mutated in the B.1.351 and B.1.1.7 variants. CD4 TCRs associated with the vaccine covered the entire spike protein, and the dominant responses were in regions 160-218 and 743-854. In the small 56-69-year group, the increase in depth fell short of significance, most likely because of low power. No day 14 peak-response samples were available, so repertoires were characterized only after the peak T cell response. Only six AZD1222 recipients were SARS-CoV-2 seropositive at baseline, limiting conclusions about previously exposed vaccinees. A significant rise in spike-specific TCR breadth and depth was observed after two AZD1222 doses relative to day 0 and relative to MenACWY recipients. Participants were mostly white British, with more females than males. The authors suggested clonal diversity may have been underestimated.

The CDR3 regions of human TCRbeta chains were analyzed by immunosequencing. On the authors' methods: Repertoire TCRs were matched against a reference library of SARS-CoV-2-specific TCRs generated with the MIRA antigen-specificity platform. Breadth was defined as the fraction of unique TCRs that were SARS-CoV-2-associated. Depth was defined as the fraction of total T cells that were SARS-CoV-2-associated. Each spike-specific TCR was assigned to its reactive spike region and to a CD4 or CD8 class using the MIRA data. Log10-transformed breadth and depth values were compared by one-way ANOVA with Sidak's multiple comparisons tests. TCRdb re-hosts the immuneACCESS table, in-frame sequences only. Its copies lack some clones; in the studies checked, an unresolved V gene accounts for under half of them, and the cause for the rest is not known. V and J calls and clone size are those listed in that table; D and trimming were worked out from the DNA. The sample has approximately 140,000 clones on record, approximately 95% of them singletons. The top ten clonotypes cover approximately 0.96% of the sample.

The V gene is TRBV18 and the J gene is TRBJ2-7; TRBD1 lines up with 11 middle nucleotides. The clonotype was recovered from an adult in good health. Sequencing was performed on peripheral blood, taken on day 0 of MenACWY control vaccination. The nucleotide sequence reads TGTGCCAGCTCCGTTGGACAGGGGGCATCCTCCTACGAGCAGTACTTC. This codes for CASSVGQGASSYEQYF.